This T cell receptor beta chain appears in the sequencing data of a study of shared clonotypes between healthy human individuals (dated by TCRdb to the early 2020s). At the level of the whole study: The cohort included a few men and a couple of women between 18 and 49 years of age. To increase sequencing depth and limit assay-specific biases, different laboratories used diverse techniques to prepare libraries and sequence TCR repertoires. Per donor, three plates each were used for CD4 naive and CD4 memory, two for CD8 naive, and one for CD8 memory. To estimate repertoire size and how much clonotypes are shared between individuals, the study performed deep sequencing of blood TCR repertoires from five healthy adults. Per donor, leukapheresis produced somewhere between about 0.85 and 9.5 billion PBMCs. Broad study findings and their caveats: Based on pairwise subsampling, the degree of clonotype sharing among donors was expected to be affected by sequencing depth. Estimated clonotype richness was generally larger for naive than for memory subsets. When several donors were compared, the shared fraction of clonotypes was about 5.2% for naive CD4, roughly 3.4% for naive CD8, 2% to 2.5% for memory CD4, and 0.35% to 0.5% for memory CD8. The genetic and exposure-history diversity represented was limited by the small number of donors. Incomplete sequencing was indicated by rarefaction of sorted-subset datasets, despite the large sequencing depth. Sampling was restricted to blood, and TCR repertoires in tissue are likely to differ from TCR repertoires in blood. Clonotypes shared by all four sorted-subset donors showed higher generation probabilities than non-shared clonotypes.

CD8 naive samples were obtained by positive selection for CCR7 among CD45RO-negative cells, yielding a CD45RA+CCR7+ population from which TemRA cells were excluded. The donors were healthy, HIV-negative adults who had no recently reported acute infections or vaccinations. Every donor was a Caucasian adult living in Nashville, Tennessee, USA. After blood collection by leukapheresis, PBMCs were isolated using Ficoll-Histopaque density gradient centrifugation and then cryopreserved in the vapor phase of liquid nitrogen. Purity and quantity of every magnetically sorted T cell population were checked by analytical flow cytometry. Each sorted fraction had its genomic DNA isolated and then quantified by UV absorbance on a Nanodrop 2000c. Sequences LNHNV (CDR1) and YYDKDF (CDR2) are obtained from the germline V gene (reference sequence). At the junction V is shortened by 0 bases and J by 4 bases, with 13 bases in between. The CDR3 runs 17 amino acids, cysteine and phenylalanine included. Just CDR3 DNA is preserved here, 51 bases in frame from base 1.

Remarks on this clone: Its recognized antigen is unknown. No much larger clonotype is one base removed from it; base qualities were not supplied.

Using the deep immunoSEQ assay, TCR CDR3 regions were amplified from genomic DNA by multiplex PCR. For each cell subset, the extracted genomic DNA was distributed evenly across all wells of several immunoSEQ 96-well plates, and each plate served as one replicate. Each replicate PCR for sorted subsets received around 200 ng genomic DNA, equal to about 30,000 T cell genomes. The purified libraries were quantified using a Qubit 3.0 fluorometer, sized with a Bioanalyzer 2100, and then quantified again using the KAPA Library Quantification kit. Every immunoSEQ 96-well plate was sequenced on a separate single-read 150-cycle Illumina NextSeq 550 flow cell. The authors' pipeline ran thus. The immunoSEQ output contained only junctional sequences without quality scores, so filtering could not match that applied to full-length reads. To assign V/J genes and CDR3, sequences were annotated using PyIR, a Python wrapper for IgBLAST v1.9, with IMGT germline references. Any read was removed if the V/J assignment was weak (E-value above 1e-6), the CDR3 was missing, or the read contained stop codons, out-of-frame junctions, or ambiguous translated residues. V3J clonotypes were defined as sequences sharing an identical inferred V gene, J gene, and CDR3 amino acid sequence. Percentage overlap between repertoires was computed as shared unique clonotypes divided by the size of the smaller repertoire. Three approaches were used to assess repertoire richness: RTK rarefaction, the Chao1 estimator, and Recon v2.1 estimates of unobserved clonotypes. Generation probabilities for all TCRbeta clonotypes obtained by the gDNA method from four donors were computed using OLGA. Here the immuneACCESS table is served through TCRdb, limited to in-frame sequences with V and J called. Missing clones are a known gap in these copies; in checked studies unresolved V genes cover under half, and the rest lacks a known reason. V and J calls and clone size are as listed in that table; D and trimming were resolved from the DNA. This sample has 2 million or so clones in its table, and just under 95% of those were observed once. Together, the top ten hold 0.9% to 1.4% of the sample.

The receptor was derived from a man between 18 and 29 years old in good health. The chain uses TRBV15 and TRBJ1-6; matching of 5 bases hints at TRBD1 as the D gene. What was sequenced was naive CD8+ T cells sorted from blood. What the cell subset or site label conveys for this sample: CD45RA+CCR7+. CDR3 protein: CATSRDRRDPYNSPLHF. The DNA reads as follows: TGTGCCACCAGCAGAGATCGCAGGGATCCTTATAATTCACCCCTCCACTTT.